This is a list of T cell receptor beta chains from one sample in a study of TIL therapy for anti-PD-1-resistant metastatic lung cancer. Using immunoSEQ multiplex PCR, the repertoire was profiled, and TCRdb retains in-frame clones only, with some absent. The table shows 50,000 to 60,000 clones, with 81% occurring only once. The sample in question was blood, obtained at baseline. The receptors here all came from a person aged 25 to 85 with non-small cell lung cancer. Both conserved end residues are part of each CDR3. The order of the fields is D gene, J gene, clone size, V gene, CDR3 DNA, CDR3 protein. D genes are given only for firm matches. For some rows the clone size is stated as once, few or many, or as a class when expanded; others skip it.

>-|TRBJ1-2|few|TRBV4-1
TGCGCCAGCAGCCAAGTGGTGGGGGGCTATGGCTACACCTTC
CASSQVVGGYGYTF
>-|TRBJ2-5|-|TRBV6-5
TGTGCCAGCAGTTACTCACAGGGATATGAGACCCAGTACTTC
CASSYSQGYETQYF
>-|TRBJ2-3|-|TRBV7-2
TGTGCCAGCAGCTTGCCCGGTGCTAGCACAGATACGCAGTATTTT
CASSLPGASTDTQYF
>TRBD2|TRBJ2-1|-|TRBV3-1/TRBV3-2
TGTGCCAGCAGCCGGGGGACTAGCGGAATCAATGAGCAGTTCTTC
CASSRGTSGINEQFF
>-|TRBJ2-3|-|TRBV19
TGTGCCAGTAGCTCCGGGACACGCTATGGTACGCAGTATTTT
CASSSGTRYGTQYF
>TRBD2|TRBJ2-5|-|TRBV5-1
TGCGCCAGCAGCTTGTACGGGAGCGGGGTGGAGACCCAGTACTTC
CASSLYGSGVETQYF
>-|TRBJ2-3|-|TRBV19
TGTGCCAGTAGGTCTAGCGCAACAGATACGCAGTATTTT
CASRSSATDTQYF
>-|TRBJ2-1|-|TRBV18
TGTGCCAGCTCACCACCGAGTTACAATGAGCAGTTCTTC
CASSPPSYNEQFF
>-|TRBJ2-7|-|TRBV6-5
TGTGCCAGCAGCCGCAGCAGGGGCTCCTACGAGCAGTACTTC
CASSRSRGSYEQYF
>TRBD2|TRBJ2-7|-|TRBV28
TGTGCCAGCCACGCCGGGCTAGCGGGATCGAGATTCTCCTACGAGCAGTACTTC
CASHAGLAGSRFSYEQYF
>-|TRBJ2-1|-|TRBV30
TGTGCCTGGAGTCGTGGGGGGCCATACAATGAGCAGTTCTTC
CAWSRGGPYNEQFF
>TRBD2|TRBJ2-5|-|TRBV9
TGTGCCAGCAGCGTAGGAGGACTAGATATTGAGACCCAGTACTTC
CASSVGGLDIETQYF
>-|TRBJ1-1|-|TRBV7-9
TGTGCCAGCAGCCCGGGGGGCACTGAAGCTTTCTTT
CASSPGGTEAFF
>TRBD1|TRBJ2-5|-|TRBV7-2
TGTGCCAGCACTCCTCGGACAGGGGGCATGGAGACCCAGTACTTC
CASTPRTGGMETQYF
>-|TRBJ1-3|few|TRBV2
TGTGCCTCCTCCTCAGAGAGCTCTGGAAACACCATATATTTT
CASSSESSGNTIYF
>TRBD2|TRBJ2-3|-|TRBV20-1
TGCAGTGCTAGTTTTAGGACTAGCGGGAGGGCCACAGATACGCAGTATTTT
CSASFRTSGRATDTQYF
>-|TRBJ1-3|-|TRBV30
TGTGCCTGGAGTTTAGGGTCTATCAACACCATATATTTT
CAWSLGSINTIYF
>TRBD2|TRBJ2-1|-|TRBV28
TGTGCCAGCTCTTCCCCTAGCGGGAGTAGGTATGAGCAGTTCTTC
CASSSPSGSRYEQFF
>TRBD1|TRBJ1-4|-|TRBV15
TGTGCCACCAGCAGATCCGGACAGGGTGAGGAAAAACTGTTTTTT
CATSRSGQGEEKLFF
>-|TRBJ2-2|-|TRBV7-3
TGTGCCAGCAGCTCCCCAGGGTCCGGGGAGCTGTTTTTT
CASSSPGSGELFF
>TRBD1|TRBJ1-4|-|TRBV7-8
TGTGCCAGCAGCTTTTTTTCGGGGACAGGGGGTGAAAAACTGTTTTTT
CASSFFSGTGGEKLFF
>-|TRBJ2-2|-|TRBV19
TGTGCCAGTAGTATACAGAAGAACACCGGGGAGCTGTTTTTT
CASSIQKNTGELFF
>-|TRBJ1-5|-|TRBV9
TGTGCCAGCAGCGTAGGGGCCCACCCTGGTAGCAATCAGCCCCAGCATTTT
CASSVGAHPGSNQPQHF
>TRBD1|TRBJ1-6|-|TRBV27
TGTGCCAGCAGTTCGACAGGGCCAACGAGCTCCTATAATTCACCCCTCCACTTT
CASSSTGPTSSYNSPLHF
>TRBD1|TRBJ2-7|-|TRBV2
TGTGCCAGCAGTGTGACAGGGGGAACTAACGAGCAGTACTTC
CASSVTGGTNEQYF
>-|TRBJ1-6|-|TRBV21-1
TGTGCCAGCAGCAAAGTGGGGAGGAGTATGGTGAATTCACCCCTCCACTTT
CASSKVGRSMVNSPLHF
>-|TRBJ2-7|-|TRBV7-2
TGTGCCAGCAGCGTTGACTGGAACTACGAGCAGTACTTC
CASSVDWNYEQYF
>-|TRBJ2-2|-|TRBV27
TGTGCCAGCAGGATGGGGGGCAGAATCGGGGAGCTGTTTTTT
CASRMGGRIGELFF
>-|TRBJ2-2|-|TRBV9
TGTGCCAGCAGCGTACCCCCGATATCCGGGGAGCTGTTTTTT
CASSVPPISGELFF
>TRBD2|TRBJ2-3|-|TRBV9
TGTGCCAGCAGCGTAGTAGTTAGCGGGACCTCCACAGATACGCAGTATTTT
CASSVVVSGTSTDTQYF
>-|TRBJ2-5|-|TRBV28
TGTGCCAGCAGTTTAGGGGGGCAAAGGGAGACCCAGTACTTC
CASSLGGQRETQYF
>-|TRBJ2-5|-|TRBV28
TGTGCCAGCAGCCCTACGCAAGGGACCCAGTACTTC
CASSPTQGTQYF
>-|TRBJ1-6|-|TRBV3-1/TRBV3-2
TGTGCCAGCAGCCGGGGATTGGGTGAGTCACCCCTCCACTTT
CASSRGLGESPLHF
>TRBD1|TRBJ1-2|-|TRBV6-4
TGTGCCAGCAGTGAGGCAGGGGGTGGCTACACCTTC
CASSEAGGGYTF
>-|TRBJ1-2|-|TRBV28
TGTGCCAGCAGTTTCCTCAACTATGGCTACACCTTC
CASSFLNYGYTF
>TRBD1|TRBJ2-5|-|TRBV6-2/TRBV6-3
TGTGCCAGCAGTTACCTAAAACAGGGGGCGGAGACCCAGTACTTC
CASSYLKQGAETQYF
>-|TRBJ1-1|-|TRBV6-5
TGTGCCAGCAATTTAAGGGATTCCCGGACGACTGAAGCTTTCTTT
CASNLRDSRTTEAFF
>-|TRBJ1-5|few|TRBV9
TGTGCCAGCAGCCCCGGCGGTAGCAATCAGCCCCAGCATTTT
CASSPGGSNQPQHF
>TRBD1|TRBJ2-7|-|TRBV2
TGTGCCAGCAGCCTTGGGACAGGGGGCCCCTACGAGCAGTACTTC
CASSLGTGGPYEQYF
>-|TRBJ2-7|-|TRBV12-3/TRBV12-4
TGTGCCAGCAGCCGCGGGGCCGAGCAGTACTTC
CASSRGAEQYF
>-|TRBJ1-5|-|TRBV7-2
TGTGCCAGCAGCCCAGAGGTCGGGGTTGATCAGCCCCAGCATTTT
CASSPEVGVDQPQHF
>TRBD2|TRBJ2-2|once|TRBV9
TGTGCCAGCAGCCGCGGACTAGCGACAAACACCGGGGAGCTGTTTTTT
CASSRGLATNTGELFF
>-|TRBJ1-1|once|TRBV29-1
TGCAGCGTTGAGAAGGGAATGAACACTGAAGCTTTCTTT
CSVEKGMNTEAFF
>TRBD1|TRBJ2-2|-|TRBV27
TGTGCCAGCAGTCTTGGACAGGGACCCACCGGGGAGCTGTTTTTT
CASSLGQGPTGELFF
>-|TRBJ1-2|-|TRBV9
TGTGCCAGCAGCGCAATTCCCTATGGCTACACCTTC
CASSAIPYGYTF
>TRBD2|TRBJ2-7|-|TRBV30
TGTGCCTGTCTGGGGGGGGGCGAGCAGTACTTC
CACLGGGEQYF
>-|TRBJ2-1|-|TRBV7-9
TGTGCCAGCAGCTTAGGCGGCGGGTACAATGAGCAGTTCTTC
CASSLGGGYNEQFF
>-|TRBJ1-1|-|TRBV15
TGTGCCACCAGCAGAGGGGACACTGAAGCTTTCTTT
CATSRGDTEAFF